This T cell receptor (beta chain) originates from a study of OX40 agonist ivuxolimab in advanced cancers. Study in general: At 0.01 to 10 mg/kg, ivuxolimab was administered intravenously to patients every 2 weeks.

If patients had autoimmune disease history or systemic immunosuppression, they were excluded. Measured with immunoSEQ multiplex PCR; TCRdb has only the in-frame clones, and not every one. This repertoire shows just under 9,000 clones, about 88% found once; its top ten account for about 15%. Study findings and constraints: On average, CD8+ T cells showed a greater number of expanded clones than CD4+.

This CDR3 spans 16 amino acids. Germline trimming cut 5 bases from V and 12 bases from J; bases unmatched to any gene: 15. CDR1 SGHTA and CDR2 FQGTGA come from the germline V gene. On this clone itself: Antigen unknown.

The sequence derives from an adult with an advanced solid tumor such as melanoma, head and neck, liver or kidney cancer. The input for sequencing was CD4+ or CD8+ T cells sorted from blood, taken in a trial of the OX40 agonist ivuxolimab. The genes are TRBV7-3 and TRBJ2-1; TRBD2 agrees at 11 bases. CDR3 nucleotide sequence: TGTGCCAGCAGCCACCGGCGGCTAGCGGGAGGAGTTAGGCAGTTCTTC. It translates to CASSHRRLAGGVRQFF.